This T cell receptor beta chain originates from a study of blood T cell repertoires in COVID-19. Study-level background: The analysed material was cDNA or gDNA that came from T cells, B-cell-depleted T cells, or PBMCs.

The protocol was immunoSEQ multiplex PCR, while the TCRdb copy is restricted to in-frame clones and leaves out a portion. The sample contains about 250,000 clones, around 83% of which appear only once. V shed 6 bases and J 5 bases; nucleotides not matched to a gene: 8. Germline V gene data show CDR1 as SNHLY and CDR2 as FYNNEI. This CDR3 comprises 15 residues. Sample: peripheral blood. The chain couples TRBV2 to TRBJ2-2; 8 bases map to TRBD2. This TCR came from a man aged 35 to 55 with active or convalescent COVID-19. This chain's CDR3 is CASSVSGGATGELFF. The DNA for the CDR3 is TGTGCCAGCAGCGTCAGCGGGGGCGCGACCGGGGAGCTGTTTTTT.